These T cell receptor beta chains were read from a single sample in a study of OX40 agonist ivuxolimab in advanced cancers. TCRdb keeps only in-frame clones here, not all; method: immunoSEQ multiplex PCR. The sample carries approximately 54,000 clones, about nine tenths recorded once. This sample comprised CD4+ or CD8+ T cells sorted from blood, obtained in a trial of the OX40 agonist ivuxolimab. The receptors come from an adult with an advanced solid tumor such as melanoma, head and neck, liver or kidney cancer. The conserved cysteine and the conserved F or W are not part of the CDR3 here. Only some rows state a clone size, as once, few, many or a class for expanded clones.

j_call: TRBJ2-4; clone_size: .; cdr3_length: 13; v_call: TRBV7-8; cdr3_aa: ASSLEVPGKNIQY
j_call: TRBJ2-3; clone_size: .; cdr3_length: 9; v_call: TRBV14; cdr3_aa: ASSRQYTQY
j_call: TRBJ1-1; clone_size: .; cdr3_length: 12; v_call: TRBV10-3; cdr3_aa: AIQSAQENTEAF
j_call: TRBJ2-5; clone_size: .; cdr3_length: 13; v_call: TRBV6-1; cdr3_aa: ASSEDRGRQETQY
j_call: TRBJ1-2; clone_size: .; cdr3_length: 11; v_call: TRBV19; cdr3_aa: ASSAAGYYGYT
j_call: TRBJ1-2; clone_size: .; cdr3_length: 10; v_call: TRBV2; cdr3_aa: ASRGRGYGYT
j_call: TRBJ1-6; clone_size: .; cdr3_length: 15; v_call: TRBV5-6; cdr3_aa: ASSLGKGGLDNSPLH
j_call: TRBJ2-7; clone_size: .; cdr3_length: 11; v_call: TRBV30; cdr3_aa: AWRSLAGVEQY
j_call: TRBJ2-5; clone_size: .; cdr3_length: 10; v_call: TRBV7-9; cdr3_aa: ASSRQVETQY
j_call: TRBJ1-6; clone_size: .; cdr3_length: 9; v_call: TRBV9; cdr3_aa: ASSAGDILH
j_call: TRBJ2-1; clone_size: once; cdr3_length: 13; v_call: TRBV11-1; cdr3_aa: ASSSPGTRPNEQF
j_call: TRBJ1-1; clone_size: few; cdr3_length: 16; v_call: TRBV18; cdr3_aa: ASSLEGQGGYMNTEAF
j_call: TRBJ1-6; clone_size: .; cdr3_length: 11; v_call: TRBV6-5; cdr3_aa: ASRWEWGSPLH
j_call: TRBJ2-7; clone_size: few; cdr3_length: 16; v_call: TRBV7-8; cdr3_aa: ASSLTERLRGPAYEQY
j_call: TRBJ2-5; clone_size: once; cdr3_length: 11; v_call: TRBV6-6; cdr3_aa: ASSLLVEETQY
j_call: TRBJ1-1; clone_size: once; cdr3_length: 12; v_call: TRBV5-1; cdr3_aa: ASSYDSRNTEAF
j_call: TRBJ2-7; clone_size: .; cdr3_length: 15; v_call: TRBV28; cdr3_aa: ASSRPNGFGSSYEQY
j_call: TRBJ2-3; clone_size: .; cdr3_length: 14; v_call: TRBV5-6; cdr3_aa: ASSLQPPGPTDTQY
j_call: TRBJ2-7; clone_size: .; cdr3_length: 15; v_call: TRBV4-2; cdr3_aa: ASTQQARSGGSYEQY
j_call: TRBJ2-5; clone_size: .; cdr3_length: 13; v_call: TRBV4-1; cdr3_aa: ASSQPGLSQETQY
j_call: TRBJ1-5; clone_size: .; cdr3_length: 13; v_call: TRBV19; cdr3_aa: ASSIVGVINQPQH
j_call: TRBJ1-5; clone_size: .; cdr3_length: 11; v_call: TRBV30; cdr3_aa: AWSETSNQPQH
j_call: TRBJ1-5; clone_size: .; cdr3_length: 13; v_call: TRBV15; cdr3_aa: ATSRDLGGNQPQH